Listed below are T cell receptor beta chains from one sample, sequenced in a study of control samples from healthy donors and cancer patients. Sequenced by immunoSEQ multiplex PCR; TCRdb stores in-frame clones only, minus some. The profile shows more than 80,000 clones, just over 90% of them singletons. Sequenced material: blood. These receptors all stem from a man between 18 and 29 years old in good health. CDR3s include the opening cysteine and the closing phenylalanine or tryptophan. D genes are given only for firm matches. A clone size is listed for some rows: how often the clone was seen (once, few, many), or a class if it is expanded.

d_gene: -; abundance: once; j_gene: TRBJ1-1; v_gene: TRBV7-6; len: 12; CDR3nt: TGTGCCAGCAGGGGAGCCAGCACTGAAGCTTTCTTT; CDR3aa: CASRGASTEAFF
d_gene: TRBD1; abundance: once; j_gene: TRBJ2-7; v_gene: TRBV27; len: 15; CDR3nt: TGTGCCAGCAGCATCTCCGGGACAGGGCGCTACGAGCAGTACTTC; CDR3aa: CASSISGTGRYEQYF
d_gene: -; abundance: -; j_gene: TRBJ1-4; v_gene: TRBV29-1; len: 12; CDR3nt: TGCAGCGGGCGGGCCGATAATGAAAAACTGTTTTTT; CDR3aa: CSGRADNEKLFF
d_gene: -; abundance: -; j_gene: TRBJ2-5; v_gene: TRBV6-5; len: 12; CDR3nt: TGTGCCAGCAGAGGGACGGGAGAGACCCAGTACTTC; CDR3aa: CASRGTGETQYF
d_gene: TRBD2; abundance: -; j_gene: TRBJ2-1; v_gene: TRBV5-4; len: 15; CDR3nt: TGTGCCAGCAGCTTGGAGTTAGCGGGAGTACATGAGCAGTTCTTC; CDR3aa: CASSLELAGVHEQFF
d_gene: TRBD1; abundance: -; j_gene: TRBJ1-1; v_gene: TRBV2; len: 14; CDR3nt: TGTGCCAGCAGTGACGGACGACAGGGACAGTATGCTTTCTTT; CDR3aa: CASSDGRQGQYAFF
d_gene: TRBD2; abundance: -; j_gene: TRBJ2-1; v_gene: TRBV4-1; len: 18; CDR3nt: TGCGCCAGCAGCCAAGAAAGGGACTACGGCAGGGCCTACAATGAGCAGTTCTTC; CDR3aa: CASSQERDYGRAYNEQFF
d_gene: -; abundance: -; j_gene: TRBJ2-7; v_gene: TRBV6-6; len: 14; CDR3nt: TGTGCCAGCAGGCTCGGGGACCTTATCTACGAGCAGTACTTC; CDR3aa: CASRLGDLIYEQYF
d_gene: -; abundance: -; j_gene: TRBJ2-5; v_gene: TRBV28; len: 12; CDR3nt: TGTGCCAGCAGGACGGGCCAAGGGGCCCAGTACTTC; CDR3aa: CASRTGQGAQYF
d_gene: TRBD1; abundance: -; j_gene: TRBJ1-1; v_gene: TRBV6-2/TRBV6-3; len: 17; CDR3nt: TGTGCCAGCAGTTACCTCCCGGGACAGGGGATCGGGACTGAAGCTTTCTTT; CDR3aa: CASSYLPGQGIGTEAFF
d_gene: TRBD2; abundance: -; j_gene: TRBJ2-1; v_gene: TRBV2; len: 17; CDR3nt: TGTGCCAGCAGTGAGGGATGGCTAGCGGGAGTGCTCACGGAGCAGTTCTTC; CDR3aa: CASSEGWLAGVLTEQFF
d_gene: TRBD2; abundance: -; j_gene: TRBJ2-1; v_gene: TRBV4-3; len: 16; CDR3nt: TGCGCCAGCAGCCAAGCAGTTGGGGGGGACTACAATGAGCAGTTCTTC; CDR3aa: CASSQAVGGDYNEQFF
d_gene: -; abundance: -; j_gene: TRBJ1-2; v_gene: TRBV5-6; len: 19; CDR3nt: TGTGCCAGCAGCTGGTCATGGGGAGGCAGTTCTCCATCCGGGTATGGCTACACCTTC; CDR3aa: CASSWSWGGSSPSGYGYTF
d_gene: -; abundance: -; j_gene: TRBJ2-1; v_gene: TRBV6-9; len: 13; CDR3nt: TGTGCCAGCAGTCTCAAACAGGGTGATGAGCAGTTCTTC; CDR3aa: CASSLKQGDEQFF
d_gene: -; abundance: -; j_gene: TRBJ1-1; v_gene: TRBV30; len: 13; CDR3nt: TGTGCCTGGCTTCCGACAGGGAACACTGAAGCTTTCTTT; CDR3aa: CAWLPTGNTEAFF
d_gene: -; abundance: -; j_gene: TRBJ1-1; v_gene: TRBV3-1/TRBV3-2; len: 14; CDR3nt: TGTGCCAGCAGCCAAAGCGCAACCAACACTGAAGCTTTCTTT; CDR3aa: CASSQSATNTEAFF
d_gene: -; abundance: -; j_gene: TRBJ1-2; v_gene: TRBV10-2; len: 14; CDR3nt: TGCGCCAGCAGTGAGAACAGGGTGATGGAGGGCTACACCTTC; CDR3aa: CASSENRVMEGYTF
d_gene: -; abundance: -; j_gene: TRBJ1-5; v_gene: TRBV19; len: 12; CDR3nt: TGTGCCAGTACTCCTTCCGGGCAGCCCCAGCATTTT; CDR3aa: CASTPSGQPQHF
d_gene: TRBD2; abundance: -; j_gene: TRBJ2-1; v_gene: TRBV7-3; len: 16; CDR3nt: TGTGCCAGCAGCCTTGCCTCAGGACTAGCGGGAGCTGAGCAGTTCTTC; CDR3aa: CASSLASGLAGAEQFF
d_gene: -; abundance: -; j_gene: TRBJ1-4; v_gene: TRBV5-8; len: 13; CDR3nt: TGTGCCAGCCGGAGGCGGGACAATGAAAAACTGTTTTTT; CDR3aa: CASRRRDNEKLFF
d_gene: -; abundance: -; j_gene: TRBJ2-2; v_gene: TRBV6-1; len: 16; CDR3nt: TGTGCCAGCAGTGATCGTCCGGATCATACCACCGGGGAGCTGTTTTTT; CDR3aa: CASSDRPDHTTGELFF
d_gene: -; abundance: -; j_gene: TRBJ1-5; v_gene: TRBV5-8; len: 14; CDR3nt: TGTGCCAGCAGCAAGGTTGGGGGCAATCAGCCCCAGCATTTT; CDR3aa: CASSKVGGNQPQHF
d_gene: -; abundance: -; j_gene: TRBJ2-1; v_gene: TRBV20-1; len: 10; CDR3nt: TGCAGTGCAAACGGAGATGAGCAGTTCTTC; CDR3aa: CSANGDEQFF
d_gene: TRBD1; abundance: once; j_gene: TRBJ2-7; v_gene: TRBV3-1/TRBV3-2; len: 16; CDR3nt: TGTGCCAGCAGCCAACCCTGGGGACAGCACTCCTACGAGCAGTACTTC; CDR3aa: CASSQPWGQHSYEQYF
d_gene: -; abundance: -; j_gene: TRBJ1-2; v_gene: TRBV7-8; len: 18; CDR3nt: TGTGCCAGCAGCTTAGGACCACTATTTGTAGGGCCAGTCTATGGCTACACCTTC; CDR3aa: CASSLGPLFVGPVYGYTF
d_gene: TRBD2; abundance: -; j_gene: TRBJ2-7; v_gene: TRBV6-2/TRBV6-3; len: 15; CDR3nt: TGTGCCAGCAGTTCTGCGGGGGTGGGATCCTACGAGCAGTACTTC; CDR3aa: CASSSAGVGSYEQYF
d_gene: TRBD1; abundance: -; j_gene: TRBJ2-7; v_gene: TRBV5-6; len: 14; CDR3nt: TGTGCCAGCAGCTTCCGGGACAGCACCTACGAGCAGTACTTC; CDR3aa: CASSFRDSTYEQYF
d_gene: TRBD1; abundance: -; j_gene: TRBJ1-6; v_gene: TRBV27; len: 16; CDR3nt: TGTGCCAGCGGTGCTGCCGGGGAGGGGGCTTATTCACCCCTCCACTTT; CDR3aa: CASGAAGEGAYSPLHF
d_gene: TRBD1; abundance: -; j_gene: TRBJ1-6; v_gene: TRBV7-2; len: 14; CDR3nt: TGTGCCAGCAGCCCGACAGGGACGAATTCACCCCTCCACTTT; CDR3aa: CASSPTGTNSPLHF
d_gene: -; abundance: -; j_gene: TRBJ1-1; v_gene: TRBV6-5; len: 15; CDR3nt: TGTGCCAGCAGCGGGAACCCACGGATGCGCGCTGAAGCTTTCTTT; CDR3aa: CASSGNPRMRAEAFF
d_gene: -; abundance: -; j_gene: TRBJ2-7; v_gene: TRBV7-3; len: 13; CDR3nt: TGTGCCAGCAGCTTATACAGGTCGACCGAGCAGTACTTC; CDR3aa: CASSLYRSTEQYF
d_gene: -; abundance: -; j_gene: TRBJ2-1; v_gene: TRBV2; len: 14; CDR3nt: TGTGCCAGCAGAGAGCGGGTGGTCCTTAACGAGCAGTTCTTC; CDR3aa: CASRERVVLNEQFF
d_gene: -; abundance: -; j_gene: TRBJ1-1; v_gene: TRBV6-2/TRBV6-3; len: 14; CDR3nt: TGTGCCAGCAGTACCCCACGACAACCCACTGAAGCTTTCTTT; CDR3aa: CASSTPRQPTEAFF
d_gene: -; abundance: few; j_gene: TRBJ1-2; v_gene: TRBV3-1/TRBV3-2; len: 12; CDR3nt: TGTGCCAGCAGCCAAGGGCAGGATGGCTACACCTTC; CDR3aa: CASSQGQDGYTF
d_gene: TRBD1; abundance: -; j_gene: TRBJ1-3; v_gene: TRBV4-1; len: 15; CDR3nt: TGCGCCAGCAGCCTAATGACAGGGTCTGGAAACACCATATATTTT; CDR3aa: CASSLMTGSGNTIYF
d_gene: TRBD2; abundance: -; j_gene: TRBJ2-7; v_gene: TRBV6-5; len: 14; CDR3nt: TGTGCCAGCAGTTCCGGGACTAGCGACTACGAGCAGTACTTC; CDR3aa: CASSSGTSDYEQYF
d_gene: -; abundance: -; j_gene: TRBJ2-3; v_gene: TRBV11-2; len: 16; CDR3nt: TGTGCCAGCAGCTTAGGAGGGTCTAGATTTCCAGATACGCAGTATTTT; CDR3aa: CASSLGGSRFPDTQYF